Here is one T cell receptor (beta chain) with its context. The data stem from a study of blood T cell repertoires in COVID-19. Turning to the study itself: The United States, Italy and Spain were the sources of the acute and convalescent COVID-19 samples. T cells, B-cell-depleted T cells, or PBMCs supplied cDNA or gDNA.

Original processing methods: Nucleated cell counts were estimated from reference gene primer amplification. The method was immunoSEQ multiplex PCR; TCRdb's version includes in-frame clones alone and lacks a portion of them. V and J calls and clone size follow that table, whereas D and trimming were derived from the DNA. This table has around 54,000 clones, around 92% appearing once. The origin of this receptor is a human donor in a cohort sampled during active COVID-19. Sequencing was performed on peripheral blood.

The CDR3 loop reads CASSLVGQGNEKLFF. In DNA form, the CDR3 reads TGTGCCAGCAGCTTAGTCGGACAGGGGAATGAAAAACTGTTTTTT. The gene calls are TRBV7-9 and TRBJ1-4; the match to TRBD1 covers 9 bases. The CDR3 spans 15 residues. The germline V gene encodes CDR1 SEHNR and CDR2 FQNEAQ (reference sequence). Trimming at V came to 1 base and at J to 5 bases, leaving 2 bases not matched to a gene. The full variable domain, with the rest looked up from reference TRBV7-9 and TRBJ1-4, is DTGVSQNPRHKITKRGQNVTFRCDPISEHNRLYWYRQTLGQGPEFLTYFQNEAQLEKSRLLSDRFSAERPKGSFSTLEIQRTEQGDSAMYLCASSLVGQGNEKLFFGSGTQLSVL.